This T cell receptor (beta chain) appears in the sequencing data of a study of T cell responses to AZD1222 COVID-19 vaccine. Findings of the study overall: Repertoire sampling happened only post peak T cell response.

Using immunoSEQ multiplex PCR, the repertoire was profiled, and TCRdb retains in-frame clones only, with some absent. The sample shows more than 150,000 clones, around 94% of them seen only once. CDR1 SGHRS and CDR2 YFSETQ come from the germline V gene. After removal of 4 bases from V and 7 bases from J, the junction contained 3 bases not matched to a gene. CDR3 length equals 15 residues. As concerns this clone: Its specificity is unknown.

The chain uses TRBV5-1 and TRBJ2-1; 15 bases are a match to TRBD2. The sample here was peripheral blood, taken on day 0 of AZD1222 vaccination. This receptor was obtained from an adult in good health. The CDR3 coding sequence is TGCGCCAGCAGCGGACTAGCGGGAGGGCGGAATGAGCAGTTCTTC. Encoded protein: CASSGLAGGRNEQFF. The complete variable domain, with remaining parts taken from reference TRBV5-1 and TRBJ2-1, reads KAGVTQTPRYLIKTRGQQVTLSCSPISGHRSVSWYQQTPGQGLQFLFEYFSETQRNKGNFPGRFSGRQFSNSRSEMNVSTLELGDSALYLCASSGLAGGRNEQFFGPGTRLTVL.